The 26 T cell receptor beta chains reported below all come from one sample, sequenced in a study of blood T cell repertoires in COVID-19. This table comes from immunoSEQ multiplex PCR, and its TCRdb copy is limited to in-frame clones, with some not included. The table includes 450,000 or so clones, roughly 89% detected once. The sequenced material came from peripheral blood. Every receptor here comes from a man between 18 and 29 years old with COVID-19, enrolled during active disease.

The chain recombines TRBV6-5 with TRBJ1-2; TRBD1 agrees at 9 bases. Trimming at V came to 6 bases and at J to 5 bases, leaving 4 bases not matched to a gene. CDR3 size: 13 residues. CDR1 MNHEY and CDR2 SVGAGI come from the germline V gene. CDR3 nucleotide sequence: TGTGCCAGCAGGAAGGGACAGGGATATGGCTACACCTTC. Translating it yields CASRKGQGYGYTF.

The rearrangement uses TRBV11-2 and TRBJ2-5, with 13 nucleotides matching TRBD2. V gave up 5 bases and J gave up 2 bases; unmatched junction bases: 11. The CDR3 is made up of 18 amino acids. CDR1 is SGHAT and CDR2 is FQNNGV in the germline V gene. CDR3 protein: CASSPGLAGAEIQETQYF. In nucleotides, the CDR3 is TGTGCCAGCAGCCCCGGACTAGCGGGGGCCGAGATACAAGAGACCCAGTACTTC.

Concerning this clone: Other DNA variants within this sample encode the same CDR3. This chain uses TRBV27 with TRBJ2-1; a weak D match, TRBD1 (6 bases). Germline V lookup: CDR1 MNHEY, CDR2 SMNVEV (reference sequence). The CDR3 contains 13 residues. V lost 2 bases, J lost 4 bases, and 6 bases lay in between. The CDR3 sequence is CASSLTGYNEQFF. CDR3 sequence (DNA): TGTGCCAGCAGTTTAACAGGGTACAATGAGCAGTTCTTC.

The chain is built from TRBV24-1 and TRBJ2-1; D may be TRBD2 (6 bases). V lost 9 bases, J lost 4 bases, and 21 bases lay in between. CDR1 and CDR2 from the germline V gene are KGHDR and SFDVKD. The CDR3 spans 16 residues. CDR3 DNA sequence: TGTGCCACCCGTGGGGGTCTAGGGACTCCTTACAATGAGCAGTTCTTC. It is translated as CATRGGLGTPYNEQFF.

This clone was recorded only once. The chain employs TRBV7-3 and TRBJ1-1; TRBD1 is a possible D gene (5 bases). V was clipped by 5 bases and J by 1 base, with 14 bases between them. The germline V gene has CDR1 SGHTA and CDR2 FQGTGA. The CDR3 totals 15 residues. Written as DNA, the CDR3 is TGTGCCAGCAGCCCAAGCGGGGGATGGAACACTGAAGCTTTCTTT. Translated, it gives CASSPSGGWNTEAFF.

The chain employs TRBV4-1 and TRBJ2-7; 12 bases match TRBD1. This CDR3 region has 16 residues. The V gene's germline CDR1 is MGHRA and CDR2 YSYEKL. J lost 5 bases, V lost 2 bases, and 7 bases had no gene match. This CDR3 reads CASSQPGTGGFNEQYF. The CDR3 nucleotides are TGCGCCAGCAGCCAACCCGGGACAGGGGGCTTCAACGAGCAGTACTTC.

Here the CDR3 DNA reads TGTGCCAGCAGCTCGACAGGGGCCCTCACTGAAGCTTTCTTT. Its translation is CASSSTGALTEAFF. V and J are TRBV7-3 and TRBJ1-1, with 8 bases fitting TRBD1. The CDR3 runs to 14 residues. CDR1 and CDR2 from the germline V gene are SGHTA and FQGTGA. The trim removed 4 bases at V and 4 bases at J, leaving 5 bases unmatched.

The chain uses TRBV5-5 and TRBJ2-7; 7 nucleotides match TRBD2. CDR1 SGHKS and CDR2 YYEKEE come from the germline V gene (reference sequence). J gave up 6 bases and V 2 bases, and 8 bases lay outside the gene matches. This CDR3 contains 14 residues. DNA for the CDR3: TGTGCCAGCAGCTTAGGCGGGAGTATTCGCGAGCAGTACTTC. This codes for CASSLGGSIREQYF. Combining the CDR3 with reference TRBV5-5 and TRBJ2-7 gives the whole variable domain DAGVTQSPTHLIKTRGQQVTLRCSPISGHKSVSWYQQVLGQGPQFIFQYYEKEERGRGNFPDRFSARQFPNYSSELNVNALLLGDSALYLCASSLGGSIREQYFGPGTRLTVT.

J is TRBJ2-7 and V is TRBV4-2; D is perhaps TRBD1 (7 bases). The CDR3 spans 14 residues. With 10 bases removed from V and 5 bases from J, the gap between germline ends came to 21 bases. CDR1 LGHNA and CDR2 YNFKEQ come from the germline V gene. The CDR3 protein is CATKGGLAFHEQYF. The CDR3 coding sequence is TGTGCCACGAAAGGGGGCCTAGCGTTCCACGAGCAGTACTTC.

J is TRBJ1-5 and V is TRBV6-5; D may be TRBD1 (5 bases). Germline assignment: CDR1 MNHEY and CDR2 SVGAGI. Between the trimmed V and J ends, which lost 7 bases and 4 bases, there was a span of 14 bases. CDR3 size: 14 residues. The CDR3 DNA is TGTGCCAGCAAAGGATCCGACAGAAATCAGCCCCAGCATTTT. Protein product: CASKGSDRNQPQHF.

This rearrangement joins TRBV30 to TRBJ2-7; 9 bases line up with TRBD1. V dropped 3 bases and J dropped 7; count of bases not matched to a gene: 7. CDR1 GTSNPN and CDR2 SVGIG come from the germline V gene (reference sequence). The CDR3 runs 13 residues. CDR3 DNA sequence: TGTGCCTGGAGCCGGGACAGGGTGAGGGAGCAGTACTTC. Translated, it gives CAWSRDRVREQYF.

The chain joins TRBV29-1 to TRBJ1-2; a weak D match, TRBD1 (6 bases). Germline-derived CDR1 and CDR2 are SQVTM and ANQGSEA. V was pared by 6 bases and J by 8 bases, with 19 bases between. The CDR3 has 13 residues. The CDR3 protein is CSVIQGIGGGYTF. The CDR3 nucleotides are TGCAGCGTGATACAGGGAATTGGCGGCGGCTACACCTTC.

This chain joins TRBV11-3 and TRBJ1-5; D perhaps matches TRBD1 (5 bases). V was cut by 2 bases and J by 0 bases, with 14 bases left in between. CDR3 length: 17 residues. Looked up from germline, CDR1 is SGHNT and CDR2 is YENEEA. The CDR3 DNA reads as TGTGCCAGCAGCTTACTACAGGCTCGGTATAGCAATCAGCCCCAGCATTTT. It yields the protein CASSLLQARYSNQPQHF.

J is TRBJ1-2 and V is TRBV27, with 11 bases aligning to TRBD1. Germline V gene sequence: CDR1 MNHEY, CDR2 SMNVEV (reference sequence). The J segment lost 4 bases and the V segment lost 7 bases, leaving 8 bases of the junction unmatched. The CDR3 is made up of 15 amino acids. The DNA of the CDR3 is TGTGCCAGCAAACCCCGGACAGGGGGCAGCTATGGCTACACCTTC. Its translation: CASKPRTGGSYGYTF.

The chain combines TRBV28 with TRBJ2-1; 12 bases agree with TRBD2. Germline V gene sequence: CDR1 MDHEN, CDR2 SYDVKM. With V trimmed by 2 bases and J by 5 bases, 4 bases remained unmatched. This CDR3 contains 16 residues. CDR3 sequence (DNA): TGTGCCAGCAGTTTAAGGACTAGCGGGACCAACAATGAGCAGTTCTTC. It codes for CASSLRTSGTNNEQFF.

This clone was observed a single time. The V gene is TRBV5-1, the J gene TRBJ2-2, with a tentative D call TRBD1 (6 bases). This CDR3 contains 13 residues. Germline V gene sequence: CDR1 SGHRS, CDR2 YFSETQ. V was trimmed by 9 bases and J by 5 bases, leaving 14 bases between them. The CDR3 DNA is TGCGCCACCAGGGACGGGACAACCGGGGAGCTGTTTTTT. Translation: CATRDGTTGELFF.

The chain carries TRBV11-2 and TRBJ2-1; perhaps TRBD1 as D (6 bases). The CDR3 sequence is 14 residues long. Trimming stripped 7 bases from V and 6 bases from J, with 16 bases between. Looked up from germline, CDR1 is SGHAT and CDR2 is FQNNGV. Here the CDR3 DNA reads TGTGCCAGCACCCTTGGGGGACACAGCAATGAGCAGTTCTTC. Its translation: CASTLGGHSNEQFF.

The rearrangement uses TRBV11-2 and TRBJ2-5; TRBD2 matches at 9 bases. CDR1 is SGHAT, CDR2 FQNNGV, per germline. This CDR3 comprises 16 residues. Trimming removed 1 base from V and 2 bases from J; junction bases left unmatched: 5. In DNA, the CDR3 is TGTGCCAGCAGCTTAGGAACTAGCGGGCCACAAGAGACCCAGTACTTC. This encodes CASSLGTSGPQETQYF.

This rearrangement joins TRBV7-8 to TRBJ2-1; D ambiguous. Germline values: CDR1 SGHVS, CDR2 FQNEAQ. This CDR3 is 13 amino acids long. The ends were cut back, 1 base at V and 7 bases at J, with 8 bases in the middle. The CDR3 sequence is CASSLGSLNEQFF. The CDR3 nucleotides read TGTGCCAGCAGCTTAGGTTCCCTAAATGAGCAGTTCTTC.

The chain couples TRBV12-5 to TRBJ1-5; TRBD1 matches 7 bases. The germline V gene has CDR1 LGHNT and CDR2 FRNRAP. The CDR3 is made up of 15 amino acids. The V gene end was trimmed by 7 bases and the J gene end by 4 bases; junction bases not matched to a gene: 10. The CDR3 nucleotides read TGTGCTAGTGCCTCGACAGGGCATGGAAATCAGCCCCAGCATTTT. Translating gives CASASTGHGNQPQHF.

This sequence joins TRBV5-1 and TRBJ2-3; TRBD2 matches at 13 bases. V gave up 3 bases and J gave up 0 bases; unmatched junction bases: 1. This CDR3 spans 16 amino acids. Germline values: CDR1 SGHRS, CDR2 YFSETQ. The chain's CDR3 is CASSSLAGGSTDTQYF. The CDR3 coding sequence is TGCGCCAGCAGCTCACTAGCGGGGGGGAGCACAGATACGCAGTATTTT.

The V call is TRBV2, the J call TRBJ2-7; 8 nucleotides match TRBD1. CDR1 and CDR2 from the germline V gene are SNHLY and FYNNEI. After removal of 6 bases from V and 4 bases from J, the junction contained 5 bases not matched to a gene. The CDR3 has 13 residues. CDR3: CASRGGTGYEQYF. The CDR3 DNA is TGTGCCAGCAGGGGCGGGACAGGATACGAGCAGTACTTC.

This clone was detected once. The gene calls are TRBV4-1 and TRBJ2-7, with a weak D call TRBD1 (5 bases). CDR3 length equals 15 residues. From germline, CDR1 is MGHRA and CDR2 YSYEKL. Trimming removed 4 bases at V and 0 bases at J, with 13 bases between. For the CDR3, the DNA is TGCGCCAGCAGCCGAGGACACGGCCCCTCCTACGAGCAGTACTTC. It specifies CASSRGHGPSYEQYF.

The V gene is TRBV29-1, the J gene TRBJ2-3; no firm D call. This CDR3 has 16 residues. Per germline, CDR1 SQVTM and CDR2 ANQGSEA. Trimming took off 6 bases at V and 0 bases at J, with 19 bases between the two ends. The CDR3 is CSVYPRWYLSTDTQYF. The CDR3 nucleotides read TGCAGCGTATACCCCCGGTGGTATCTTAGCACAGATACGCAGTATTTT.

V gene TRBV12-3 or TRBV12-4 combines with J gene TRBJ2-3; D not certain. CDR3 length: 13 amino acids. Trimming removed 3 bases from V and 2 bases from J, with 6 bases in between. The CDR3 loop is CASSFISTDTQYF. DNA for the CDR3: TGTGCCAGCAGTTTCATTTCCACAGATACGCAGTATTTT.

This chain connects TRBV7-6 to TRBJ2-3; unclear D gene. From germline, CDR1 is SGHVS and CDR2 FNYEAQ. The CDR3 spans 15 residues. The germline V and J ends were trimmed by 0 bases and 2 bases, with 9 bases remaining between them. In DNA form, the CDR3 reads TGTGCCAGCAGCTTAGCCGTCAGTTACACAGATACGCAGTATTTT. Translation: CASSLAVSYTDTQYF. Full variable domain (remainder filled in from reference TRBV7-6 and TRBJ2-3): GAGVSQSPRYKVTKRGQDVALRCDPISGHVSLYWYRQALGQGPEFLTYFNYEAQQDKSGLPNDRFSAERPEGSISTLTIQRTEQRDSAMYRCASSLAVSYTDTQYFGPGTRLTVL.